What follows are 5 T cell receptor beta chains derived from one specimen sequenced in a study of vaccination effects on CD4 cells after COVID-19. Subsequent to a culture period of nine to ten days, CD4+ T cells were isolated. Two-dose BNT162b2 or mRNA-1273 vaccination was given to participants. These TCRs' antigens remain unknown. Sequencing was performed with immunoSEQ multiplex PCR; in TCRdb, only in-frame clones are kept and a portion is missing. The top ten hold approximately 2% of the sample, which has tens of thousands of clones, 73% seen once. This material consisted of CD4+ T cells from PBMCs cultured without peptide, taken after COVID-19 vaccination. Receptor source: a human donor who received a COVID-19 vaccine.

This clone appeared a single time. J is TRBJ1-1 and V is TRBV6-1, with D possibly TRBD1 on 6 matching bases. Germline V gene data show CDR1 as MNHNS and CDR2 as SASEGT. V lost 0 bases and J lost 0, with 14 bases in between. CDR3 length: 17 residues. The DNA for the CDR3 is TGTGCCAGCAGTGAAGCGCTTCGGGGGCCTATGAACACTGAAGCTTTCTTT. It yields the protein CASSEALRGPMNTEAFF.

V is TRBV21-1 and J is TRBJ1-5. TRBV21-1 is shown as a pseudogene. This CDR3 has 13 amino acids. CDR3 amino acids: CASSNAGTQPQHF. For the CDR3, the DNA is TGTGCCAGCAGCAACGCAGGGACTCAGCCCCAGCATTTT.

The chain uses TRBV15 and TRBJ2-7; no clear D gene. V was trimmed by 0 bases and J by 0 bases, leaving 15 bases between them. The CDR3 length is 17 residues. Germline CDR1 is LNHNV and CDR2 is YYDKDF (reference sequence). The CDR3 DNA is TGTGCCACCAGCAGAGATATAGTGGGCAGAGGCTCCTACGAGCAGTACGTC. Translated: CATSRDIVGRGSYEQYV.

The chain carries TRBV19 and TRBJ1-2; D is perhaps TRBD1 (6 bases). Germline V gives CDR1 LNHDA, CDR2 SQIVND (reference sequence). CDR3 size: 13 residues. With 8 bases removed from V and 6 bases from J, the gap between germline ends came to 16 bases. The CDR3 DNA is TGTGCCAGTGGCCGGACAGCGAGGGATGGCTACACCTTC. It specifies CASGRTARDGYTF.

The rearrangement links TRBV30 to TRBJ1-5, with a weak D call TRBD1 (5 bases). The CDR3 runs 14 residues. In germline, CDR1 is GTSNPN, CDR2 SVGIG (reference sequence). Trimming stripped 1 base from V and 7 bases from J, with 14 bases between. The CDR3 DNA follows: TGTGCCTGGAGTGGGGGCGGACACGGGCAGCCCCAGCATTTT. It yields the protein CAWSGGGHGQPQHF.